These T cell receptor beta chains were read from a single sample in a study of cytomegalovirus exposure and HLA in healthy donors. The repertoire was sequenced with immunoSEQ multiplex PCR; TCRdb's copy has only in-frame clones and lacks some. The sample lists roughly 140,000 clones, approximately 91% occurring once. Sequencing used PBMCs. The receptors were gathered from a man between 18 and 29 years old in good health and CMV-seronegative. The CDR3 runs from the conserved cysteine through the conserved F or W. Each record gives: J gene, D gene, V gene, CDR3 DNA, CDR3 protein. The D gene is left open where the match is weak.

TRBJ1-1 | . | TRBV2 | TGTGCCAGCAGTGAAGTAGGGAGGGAGAGGACTGAAGCTTTCTTT | CASSEVGRERTEAFF
TRBJ2-5 | . | TRBV6-6 | TGTGCCAGCAGTTCTACAGGGTGGTACCAAGAGACCCAGTACTTC | CASSSTGWYQETQYF
TRBJ2-1 | TRBD2 | TRBV19 | TGTGCCAGTAGTATCGTCGCTAGCGGTTACAATGAGCAGTTCTTC | CASSIVASGYNEQFF
TRBJ1-1 | TRBD1 | TRBV11-3 | TGTGCCAGCAGCTTAGAGCTCCAGGGGGGCACTGAAGCTTTCTTT | CASSLELQGGTEAFF
TRBJ1-2 | TRBD1 | TRBV7-9 | TGTGCCAGCAGCCACACAGGGGGCGCAACCCTATATGGCTACACCTTC | CASSHTGGATLYGYTF
TRBJ2-3 | TRBD2 | TRBV5-1 | TGCGCCAGCAGCTTGGGTCTAGCGGGAGGGCCGGCAGATACGCAGTATTTT | CASSLGLAGGPADTQYF
TRBJ2-4 | . | TRBV4-1 | TGCGCCAGCAGCCAAGCACAATTACTAAGCGGCATTCAGTACTTC | CASSQAQLLSGIQYF
TRBJ2-1 | TRBD2 | TRBV5-1 | TGCGCCAGCAGCTTGAGAACTAGCGGGGGCAATGAGCAGTTCTTC | CASSLRTSGGNEQFF
TRBJ1-2 | TRBD1 | TRBV5-1 | TGCGCCAGCAGCTTACAGGGGTTAGGTAACTATGGCTACACCTTC | CASSLQGLGNYGYTF
TRBJ1-1 | . | TRBV10-2 | TGCGCCAGCATGTCAGTCGAGGGCAGGGGCAGCACTGAAGCTTTCTTT | CASMSVEGRGSTEAFF